The T cell receptor beta chain described here comes from a study of T cells after yellow fever vaccination. Across the study: With SMART-Seq v4 Ultra Low Input, the fractions containing low cell numbers were prepared. General study points: Researchers cautioned that FACS-sorted repertoires could harbor abundant clonotypes contaminating from the bulk population. Once the booster was given, most primary-vaccination clones reappeared, at about 95% for CD4 and more than 85% for CD8.

With 0 bases removed from V and 7 bases from J, the gap between germline ends came to 13 bases. The CDR3 loop spans 16 amino acids. Germline CDR1 reads MGHRA; CDR2 reads YSYEKL. This clonotype occurred a few times. Its antigen is unknown. One entry per CDR3 protein, called by TCRdb with MiXCR from the 5' RACE reads. The table includes 450,000 to 650,000 distinct CDR3 sequences, around a fifth detected once. The TCR comes from a man younger than 30 who received the YFV17D yellow fever vaccine. The chain carries TRBV4-1 and TRBJ1-6; D is uncertain. The sample here was PBMCs, taken more than 20 days after the first yellow fever vaccination. CDR3 bases: TGCGCCAGCAGCCAAGATGGGTTAGGGAACAATTCACCCCTCCACTTT. Translation gives CASSQDGLGNNSPLHF.